This T cell receptor (beta chain) was recorded in a study of cytomegalovirus exposure and HLA in healthy donors. General study points: Cytomegalovirus-associated status was assigned to about 180 TCR beta chains. According to a later analysis, TCR clusters from the first cohort tended to co-occur in the 120 or so validation repertoires.

CDR1 and CDR2 (germline): SQVTM, ANQGSEA. The CDR3 spans 10 residues. V was pared by 5 bases and J by 4 bases, with 4 bases between. TCRdb's table, derived via immunoSEQ multiplex PCR, lists solely in-frame clones and lacks some. The profile shows under 250,000 clones, around 78% of them singletons. A remark on this clone: Its antigen is undetermined.

Material: PBMCs. This sequence originates from a woman aged 18-35 years in good health and CMV-seronegative. V gene TRBV29-1 combines with J gene TRBJ2-3; D is unclear. The CDR3 reads CSVLADTQYF. CDR3 nucleotide sequence: TGCAGCGTTCTTGCAGATACGCAGTATTTT.